This T cell receptor beta chain was profiled in a study of control samples from healthy donors and cancer patients. Some clones are missing from TCRdb's copy, which holds only in-frame ones; the method was immunoSEQ multiplex PCR. The profile covers under 150,000 clones, with 85% to 90% appearing a single time and around 2.5% taken by the ten largest. Germline CDR1 SGDLS, CDR2 YYNGEE. The length of the CDR3 is 14 residues. The trim removed 3 bases at V and 3 bases at J, leaving 5 bases unmatched. The receptor was isolated from a woman in her 70s in good health. J is TRBJ2-7 and V is TRBV9, with TRBD1 matching 8 bases. Sequenced sample: blood. This CDR3 is CASSGTGWNYEQYF. The CDR3 DNA follows: TGTGCCAGCAGCGGGACAGGGTGGAACTACGAGCAGTACTTC. The full variable domain, in which reference TRBV9 and TRBJ2-7 provide the parts outside the CDR3, is DSGVTQTPKHLITATGQRVTLRCSPRSGDLSVYWYQQSLDQGLQFLIQYYNGEERAKGNILERFSAQQFPDLHSELNLSSLELGDSALYFCASSGTGWNYEQYFGPGTRLTVT.